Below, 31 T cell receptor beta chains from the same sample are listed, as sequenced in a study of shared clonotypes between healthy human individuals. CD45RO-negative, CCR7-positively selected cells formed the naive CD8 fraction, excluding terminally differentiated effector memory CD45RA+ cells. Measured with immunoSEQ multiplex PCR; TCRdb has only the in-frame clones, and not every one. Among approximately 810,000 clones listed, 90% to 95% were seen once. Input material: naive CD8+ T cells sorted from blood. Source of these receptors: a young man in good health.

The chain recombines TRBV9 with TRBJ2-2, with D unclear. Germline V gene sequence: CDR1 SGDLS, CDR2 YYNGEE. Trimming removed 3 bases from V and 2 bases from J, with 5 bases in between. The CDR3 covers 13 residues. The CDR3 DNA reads TGTGCCAGCAGCGCCCGTAACACCGGGGAGCTGTTTTTT. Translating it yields CASSARNTGELFF. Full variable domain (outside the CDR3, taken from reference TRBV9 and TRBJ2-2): DSGVTQTPKHLITATGQRVTLRCSPRSGDLSVYWYQQSLDQGLQFLIQYYNGEERAKGNILERFSAQQFPDLHSELNLSSLELGDSALYFCASSARNTGELFFGEGSRLTVL.

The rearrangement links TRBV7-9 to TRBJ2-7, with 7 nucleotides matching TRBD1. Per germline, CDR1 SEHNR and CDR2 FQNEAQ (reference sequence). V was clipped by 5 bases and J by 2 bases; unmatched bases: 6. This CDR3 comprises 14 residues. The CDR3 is CASSAGTDTYEQYF. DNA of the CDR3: TGTGCCAGCAGCGCCGGGACAGACACCTACGAGCAGTACTTC.

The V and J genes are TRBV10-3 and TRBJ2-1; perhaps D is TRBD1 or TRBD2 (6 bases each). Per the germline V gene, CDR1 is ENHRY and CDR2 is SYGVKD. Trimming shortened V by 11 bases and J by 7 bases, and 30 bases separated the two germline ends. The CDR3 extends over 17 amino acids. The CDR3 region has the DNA TGTGCCGCATCAGGGGACCCTGCCTCCCTAGCGTTGAATGAGCAGTTCTTC. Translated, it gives CAASGDPASLALNEQFF.

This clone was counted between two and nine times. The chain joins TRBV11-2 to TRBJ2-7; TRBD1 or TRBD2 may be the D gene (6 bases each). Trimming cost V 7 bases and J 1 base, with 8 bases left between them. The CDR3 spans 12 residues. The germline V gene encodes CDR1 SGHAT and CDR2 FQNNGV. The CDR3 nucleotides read TGTGCCAGCACGGGGGCTTCCTACGAGCAGTACTTC. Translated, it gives CASTGASYEQYF.

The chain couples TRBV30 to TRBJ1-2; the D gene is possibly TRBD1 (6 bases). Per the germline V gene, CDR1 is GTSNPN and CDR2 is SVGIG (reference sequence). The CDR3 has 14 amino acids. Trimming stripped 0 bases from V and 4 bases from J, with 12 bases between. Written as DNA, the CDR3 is TGTGCCTGGAGTGTCCGGGACACCTCCTATGGCTACACCTTC. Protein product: CAWSVRDTSYGYTF.

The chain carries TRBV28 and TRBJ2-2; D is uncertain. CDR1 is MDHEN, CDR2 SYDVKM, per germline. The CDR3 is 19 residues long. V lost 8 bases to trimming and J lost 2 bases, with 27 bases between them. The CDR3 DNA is TGTGCCAGCTTTAGTTTAATTTTCGTGGGCCCTTCCAACACCGGGGAGCTGTTTTTT. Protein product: CASFSLIFVGPSNTGELFF.

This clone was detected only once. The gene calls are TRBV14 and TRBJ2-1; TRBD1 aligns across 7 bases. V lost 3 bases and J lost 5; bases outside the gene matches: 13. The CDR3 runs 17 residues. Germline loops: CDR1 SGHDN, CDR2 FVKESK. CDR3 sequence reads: CASSQETLTGVDNEQFF. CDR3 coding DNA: TGTGCCAGCAGCCAGGAAACCCTAACAGGGGTTGACAATGAGCAGTTCTTC.

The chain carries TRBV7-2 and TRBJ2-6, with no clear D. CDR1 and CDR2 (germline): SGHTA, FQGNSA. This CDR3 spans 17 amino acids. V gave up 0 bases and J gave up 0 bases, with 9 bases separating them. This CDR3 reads CASSLARYISGANVLTF. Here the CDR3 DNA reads TGTGCCAGCAGCTTAGCCAGGTACATCTCTGGGGCCAACGTCCTGACTTTC.

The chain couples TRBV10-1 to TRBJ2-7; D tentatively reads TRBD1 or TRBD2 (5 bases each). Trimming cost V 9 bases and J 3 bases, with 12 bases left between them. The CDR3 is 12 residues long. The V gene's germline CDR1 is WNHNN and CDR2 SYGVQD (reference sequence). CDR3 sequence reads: CARRGLGYEQYF. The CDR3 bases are TGCGCCAGGAGGGGTCTTGGCTACGAGCAGTACTTC.

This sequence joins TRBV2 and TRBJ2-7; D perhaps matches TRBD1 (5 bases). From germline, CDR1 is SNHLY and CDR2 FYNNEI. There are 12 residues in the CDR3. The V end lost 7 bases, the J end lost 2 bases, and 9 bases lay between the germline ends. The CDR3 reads CASIRATYEQYF. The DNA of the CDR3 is TGTGCCAGCATCAGGGCGACCTACGAGCAGTACTTC.

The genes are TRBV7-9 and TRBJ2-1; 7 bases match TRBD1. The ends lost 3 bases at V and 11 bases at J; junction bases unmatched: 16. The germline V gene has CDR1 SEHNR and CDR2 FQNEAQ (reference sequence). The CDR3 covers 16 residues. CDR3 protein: CASSFGQDRQRFKQFF. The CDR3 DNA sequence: TGTGCCAGCAGCTTCGGTCAGGACAGGCAAAGGTTCAAGCAGTTCTTC.

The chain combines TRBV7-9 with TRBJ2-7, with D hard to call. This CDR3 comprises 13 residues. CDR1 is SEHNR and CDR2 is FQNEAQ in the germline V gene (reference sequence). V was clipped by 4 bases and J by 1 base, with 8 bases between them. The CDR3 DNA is TGTGCCAGCAGCTCAAAGGTATCCTACGAGCAGTACTTC. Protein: CASSSKVSYEQYF. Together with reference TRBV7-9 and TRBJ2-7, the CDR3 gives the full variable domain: DTGVSQNPRHKITKRGQNVTFRCDPISEHNRLYWYRQTLGQGPEFLTYFQNEAQLEKSRLLSDRFSAERPKGSFSTLEIQRTEQGDSAMYLCASSSKVSYEQYFGPGTRLTVT.

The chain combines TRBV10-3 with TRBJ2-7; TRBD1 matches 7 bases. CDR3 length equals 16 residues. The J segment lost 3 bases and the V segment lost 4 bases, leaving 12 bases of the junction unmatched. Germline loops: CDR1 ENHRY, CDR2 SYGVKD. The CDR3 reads CAISAASQTGIYEQYF. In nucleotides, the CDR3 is TGTGCCATCAGTGCTGCTTCCCAGACAGGGATCTACGAGCAGTACTTC.

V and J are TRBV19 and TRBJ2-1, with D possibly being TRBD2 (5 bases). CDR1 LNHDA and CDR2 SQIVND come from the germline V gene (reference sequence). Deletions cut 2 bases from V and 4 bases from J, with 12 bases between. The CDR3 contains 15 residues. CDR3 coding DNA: TGTGCCAGTAGTATATACCACGCGGGTTACAATGAGCAGTTCTTC. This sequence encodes CASSIYHAGYNEQFF.

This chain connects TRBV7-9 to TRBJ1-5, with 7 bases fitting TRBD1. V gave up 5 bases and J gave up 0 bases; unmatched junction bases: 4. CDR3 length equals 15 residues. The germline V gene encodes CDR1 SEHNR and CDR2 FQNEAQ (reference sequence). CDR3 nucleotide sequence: TGTGCCAGCAGCACTGGGACAGATAGCAATCAGCCCCAGCATTTT. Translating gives CASSTGTDSNQPQHF.

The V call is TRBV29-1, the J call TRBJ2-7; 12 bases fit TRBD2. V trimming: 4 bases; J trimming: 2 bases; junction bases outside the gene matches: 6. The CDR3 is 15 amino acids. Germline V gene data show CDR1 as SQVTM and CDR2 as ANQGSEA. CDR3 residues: CSVGDRLAGAYEQYF. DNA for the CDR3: TGCAGCGTTGGAGATAGACTAGCGGGAGCCTACGAGCAGTACTTC.

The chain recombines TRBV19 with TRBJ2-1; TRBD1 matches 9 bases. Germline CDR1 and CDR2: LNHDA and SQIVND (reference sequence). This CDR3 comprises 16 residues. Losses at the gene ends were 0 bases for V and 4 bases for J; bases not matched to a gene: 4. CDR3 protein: CASSIDAGQGYNEQFF. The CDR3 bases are TGTGCCAGTAGTATAGATGCGGGACAGGGTTACAATGAGCAGTTCTTC. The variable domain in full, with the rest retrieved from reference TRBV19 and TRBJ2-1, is DGGITQSPKYLFRKEGQNVTLSCEQNLNHDAMYWYRQDPGQGLRLIYYSQIVNDFQKGDIAEGYSVSREKKESFPLTVTSAQKNPTAFYLCASSIDAGQGYNEQFFGPGTRLTVL.

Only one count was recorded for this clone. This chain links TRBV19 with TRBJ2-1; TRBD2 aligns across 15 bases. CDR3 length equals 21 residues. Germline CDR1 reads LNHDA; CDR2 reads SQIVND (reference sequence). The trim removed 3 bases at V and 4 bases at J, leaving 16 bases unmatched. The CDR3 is CASSIPVRTSGRDMIYNEQFF. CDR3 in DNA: TGTGCCAGTAGTATCCCTGTGAGGACTAGCGGGAGGGATATGATATACAATGAGCAGTTCTTC.

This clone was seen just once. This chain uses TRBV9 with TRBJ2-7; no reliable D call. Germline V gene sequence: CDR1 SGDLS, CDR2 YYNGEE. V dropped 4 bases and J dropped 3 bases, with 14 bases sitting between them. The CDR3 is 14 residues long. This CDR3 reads CASSPYDGSYEQYF. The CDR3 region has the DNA TGTGCCAGCAGCCCCTACGATGGTAGCTACGAGCAGTACTTC.

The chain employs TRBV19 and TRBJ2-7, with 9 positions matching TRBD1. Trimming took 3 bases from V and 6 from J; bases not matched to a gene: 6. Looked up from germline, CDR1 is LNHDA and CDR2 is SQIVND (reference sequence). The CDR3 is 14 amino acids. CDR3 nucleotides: TGTGCCAGTAGTATCCGGGACAGGGCCAGCGAGCAGTACTTC. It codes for CASSIRDRASEQYF.

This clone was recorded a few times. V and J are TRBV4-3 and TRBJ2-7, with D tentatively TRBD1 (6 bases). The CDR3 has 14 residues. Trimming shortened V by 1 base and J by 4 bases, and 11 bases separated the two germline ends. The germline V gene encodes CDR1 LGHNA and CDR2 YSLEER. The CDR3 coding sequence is TGCGCCAGCAGCCAAGCCGCAGGGACATACGAGCAGTACTTC. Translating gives CASSQAAGTYEQYF.

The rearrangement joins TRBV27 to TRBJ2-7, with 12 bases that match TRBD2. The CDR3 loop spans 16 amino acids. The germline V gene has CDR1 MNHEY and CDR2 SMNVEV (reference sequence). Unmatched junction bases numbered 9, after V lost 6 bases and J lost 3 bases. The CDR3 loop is CASSHGLAGRIYEQYF. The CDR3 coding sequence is TGTGCCAGCAGCCACGGACTAGCGGGGAGGATCTACGAGCAGTACTTC.

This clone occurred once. For the CDR3, the DNA is TGTGCCAGCAGTTGGGACAGGGACGGAAACACCATATATTTT. Protein product: CASSWDRDGNTIYF. This chain joins TRBV28 and TRBJ1-3, with 9 bases identical to TRBD1. Germline V gene lookup returns CDR1 MDHEN and CDR2 SYDVKM. This CDR3 contains 14 residues. V trimming: 4 bases; J trimming: 4 bases; junction bases outside the gene matches: 2.

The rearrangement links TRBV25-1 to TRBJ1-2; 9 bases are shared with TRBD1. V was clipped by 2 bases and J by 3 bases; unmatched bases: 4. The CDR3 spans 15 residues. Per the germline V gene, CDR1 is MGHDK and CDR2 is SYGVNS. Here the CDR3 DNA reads TGTGCCAGCAGTGAAGGGACAGGGATCTACTATGGCTACACCTTC. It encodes CASSEGTGIYYGYTF.

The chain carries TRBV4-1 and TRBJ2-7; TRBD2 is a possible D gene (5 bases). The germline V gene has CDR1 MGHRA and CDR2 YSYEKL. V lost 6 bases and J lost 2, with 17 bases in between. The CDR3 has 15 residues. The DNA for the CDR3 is TGCGCCAGCAGTCCAAGCGCGGGTACCCCCTACGAGCAGTACTTC. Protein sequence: CASSPSAGTPYEQYF.

In DNA form, the CDR3 reads TGTGCCATTTCCCGGGACAGGGACAATCAGCCCCAGCATTTT. It is translated as CAISRDRDNQPQHF. V and J are TRBV28 and TRBJ1-5; 9 bases map to TRBD1. Germline trimming cut 10 bases from V and 3 bases from J; bases unmatched to any gene: 7. Germline V lookup: CDR1 MDHEN, CDR2 SYDVKM. The CDR3 runs to 14 residues.

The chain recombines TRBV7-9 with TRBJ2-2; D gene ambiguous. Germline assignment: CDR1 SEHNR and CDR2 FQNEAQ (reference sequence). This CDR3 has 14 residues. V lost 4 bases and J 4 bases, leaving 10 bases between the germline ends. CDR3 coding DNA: TGTGCCAGCAGCTCCTGGACGGTCACCGGGGAGCTGTTTTTT. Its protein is CASSSWTVTGELFF.

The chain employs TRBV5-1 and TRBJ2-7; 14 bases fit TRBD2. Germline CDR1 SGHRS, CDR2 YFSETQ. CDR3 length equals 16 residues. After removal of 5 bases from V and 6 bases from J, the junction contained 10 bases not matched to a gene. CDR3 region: CASSGGLAGDGVEQYF. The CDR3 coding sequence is TGCGCCAGCAGTGGGGGACTAGCGGGAGATGGGGTCGAGCAGTACTTC.

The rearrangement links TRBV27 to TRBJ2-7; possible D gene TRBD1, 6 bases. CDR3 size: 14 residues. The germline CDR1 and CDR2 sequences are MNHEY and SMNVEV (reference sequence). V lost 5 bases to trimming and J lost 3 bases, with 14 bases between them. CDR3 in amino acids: CASSDGQNSYEQYF. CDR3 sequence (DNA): TGTGCCAGCAGTGACGGACAGAACAGCTACGAGCAGTACTTC.

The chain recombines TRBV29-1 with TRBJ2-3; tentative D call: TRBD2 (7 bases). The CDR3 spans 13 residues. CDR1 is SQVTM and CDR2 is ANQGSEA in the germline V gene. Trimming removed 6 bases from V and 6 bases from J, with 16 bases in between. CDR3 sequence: CSVPKGGVDTQYF. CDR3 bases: TGCAGCGTGCCTAAGGGGGGGGTGGATACGCAGTATTTT.

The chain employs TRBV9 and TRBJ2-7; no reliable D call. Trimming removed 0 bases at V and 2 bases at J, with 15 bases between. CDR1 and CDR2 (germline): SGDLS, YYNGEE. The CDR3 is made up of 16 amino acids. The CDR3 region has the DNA TGTGCCAGCAGCGTAGGGGCGGACGCACTTACCTACGAGCAGTACTTC. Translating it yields CASSVGADALTYEQYF.